The 21 T cell receptor beta chains below were found in one sample sequenced in a study of T cells expressing NK-cell markers. TCRdb reprocessed the 5' RACE reads and stores each CDR3 protein as one record, lacking DNA. Recorded here are about 460,000 distinct CDR3 sequences; the top ten clones represent under 1.5%. The sequenced sample consisted of blood T cells: a sorted CD56 or NKG2C T cell subset, CD4+ or CD8+ T cells, or bulk PBMC T cells (not recorded which). Every receptor here comes from a woman between 45 and 65 years old in good health.

The chain carries TRBV10-3 and TRBJ1-2. CDR3 length equals 15 residues. Germline CDR1 reads ENHRY; CDR2 reads SYGVKD. The CDR3: CAISQGLASNYGYTF.

The chain carries TRBV5-1 and TRBJ1-1; TCRdb's D gene call, TRBD1, goes unchecked for lack of DNA. Germline CDR1 reads SGHRS; CDR2 reads YFSETQ. The CDR3 is made up of 15 amino acids. CDR3 amino acids: CASSLWEGANTEAFF.

The rearrangement joins TRBV6-5 to TRBJ1-6; TCRdb proposes TRBD1, but this gene call is untestable without DNA. Germline V gene lookup returns CDR1 MNHEY and CDR2 SVGAGI. The CDR3 covers 16 residues. This CDR3 reads CASSYSTGGYNSPLHF.

The gene calls are TRBV27 and TRBJ1-2. CDR3 size: 13 residues. From germline, CDR1 is MNHEY and CDR2 SMNVEV (reference sequence). This CDR3 reads CASSATQKHGYTF.

V and J are TRBV5-1 and TRBJ1-6; the D call of TRBD1 rests on TCRdb alone, since no DNA is present to check it. The length of the CDR3 is 13 residues. CDR1 SGHRS and CDR2 YFSETQ come from the germline V gene. The CDR3 is CASSGGGDSPLHF.

The V call is TRBV9, the J call TRBJ2-1. This CDR3 has 16 residues. Germline V gives CDR1 SGDLS, CDR2 YYNGEE. CDR3 sequence reads: CASSVGFRSSYNEQFF.

The chain carries TRBV20-1 and TRBJ1-4. The CDR3 sequence is 14 residues long. Germline CDR1 is DFQATT and CDR2 is SNEGSKA (reference sequence). The CDR3 loop reads CSAIGAINSEKLFF.

This chain uses TRBV5-1 with TRBJ2-3. This CDR3 comprises 14 residues. Germline V gene sequence: CDR1 SGHRS, CDR2 YFSETQ. The CDR3 here is CASSFDRAADTQYF.

V and J are TRBV5-1 and TRBJ2-3. Germline CDR1 and CDR2: SGHRS and YFSETQ. The CDR3 consists of 15 residues. CDR3 in amino acids: CASRWGVSSTDTQYF. The full variable domain, its missing parts supplied by reference TRBV5-1 and TRBJ2-3, is KAGVTQTPRYLIKTRGQQVTLSCSPISGHRSVSWYQQTPGQGLQFLFEYFSETQRNKGNFPGRFSGRQFSNSRSEMNVSTLELGDSALYLCASRWGVSSTDTQYFGPGTRLTVL.

The genes are TRBV24-1 and TRBJ2-1. The CDR3 contains 15 residues. Germline CDR1 and CDR2: KGHDR and SFDVKD. This CDR3 reads CATSDPSLSYNEQFF.

CDR3: CSVTDSLNQPQHF. The V call is TRBV29-1, the J call TRBJ1-5; checking the TCRdb D call of TRBD1 is not possible without DNA. Germline-derived CDR1 and CDR2 are SQVTM and ANQGSEA. The CDR3 is made up of 13 amino acids.

V gene TRBV4-1 combines with J gene TRBJ2-5. The CDR3 runs to 12 residues. Germline CDR1 is MGHRA and CDR2 is YSYEKL. CDR3 sequence: CASSQDLETQYF.

The J gene is TRBJ1-4, the V gene TRBV5-1. The CDR3 covers 15 residues. Germline V gene sequence: CDR1 SGHRS, CDR2 YFSETQ. The CDR3 sequence is CASRKGPDPNEKLFF.

The chain employs TRBV6-2 or TRBV6-3 and TRBJ2-2; checking the TCRdb D call of TRBD2 is not possible without DNA. The CDR3 extends over 15 amino acids. Germline V CDR1 and CDR2: MNHEY, SVGEGT. CDR3 sequence reads: CASSYGRATTGELFF.

The chain recombines TRBV6-1 with TRBJ2-4; TCRdb indicates TRBD2, and absent DNA this call remains unverified. The germline gives CDR1 MNHNS, CDR2 SASEGT. This CDR3 comprises 15 residues. The CDR3 loop is CASSASTSGKNIQYF.

The chain carries TRBV11-1 and TRBJ2-1; the TCRdb call, TRBD1, lacks DNA for checking. The CDR3 length is 17 residues. The germline gives CDR1 SGHAT, CDR2 FQDESV (reference sequence). The CDR3 region is CASSGENRQPRNNEQFF.

The chain has TRBV2 and TRBJ2-5; TCRdb proposes TRBD2, but this gene call is untestable without DNA. This CDR3 contains 15 residues. Germline assignment: CDR1 SNHLY and CDR2 FYNNEI. The CDR3 reads CASSEASAGRETQYF.

The V call is TRBV2, the J call TRBJ2-3; TCRdb's D gene call, TRBD2, goes unchecked for lack of DNA. The CDR3 contains 17 residues. CDR1 SNHLY and CDR2 FYNNEI come from the germline V gene. CDR3 sequence: CASFGTSRKERRGTQYF. The whole variable domain, filled in from reference TRBV2 and TRBJ2-3, reads EPEVTQTPSHQVTQMGQEVILRCVPISNHLYFYWYRQILGQKVEFLVSFYNNEISEKSEIFDDQFSVERPDGSNFTLKIRSTKLEDSAMYFCASFGTSRKERRGTQYFGPGTRLTVL.

This rearrangement joins TRBV5-6 to TRBJ2-2; TCRdb reports TRBD2, a call that lacks DNA to check it against. Germline V lookup: CDR1 SGHDT, CDR2 YYEEEE. The CDR3 is 14 amino acids. CDR3 protein: CASSDTSYTGELFF. Full variable domain (missing parts from reference TRBV5-6 and TRBJ2-2): DAGVTQSPTHLIKTRGQQVTLRCSPKSGHDTVSWYQQALGQGPQFIFQYYEEEERQRGNFPDRFSGHQFPNYSSELNVNALLLGDSALYLCASSDTSYTGELFFGEGSRLTVL.

This chain's CDR3 is CASTRTSGAPGTYEQYF. This sequence joins TRBV12-3 or TRBV12-4 and TRBJ2-7; TCRdb's D gene call, TRBD2, goes unchecked for lack of DNA. The CDR3 covers 17 residues.

The chain is built from TRBV6-2 or TRBV6-3 and TRBJ2-1; TCRdb gives TRBD2 as the D gene, but with no DNA this cannot be confirmed. This CDR3 comprises 12 residues. Germline V gene sequence: CDR1 MNHEY, CDR2 SVGEGT. CDR3 sequence: CASWREVGEQFF.